The 5 T cell receptor beta chains listed next were all sequenced from one sample in a study of immune cell composition in non-small cell lung cancer (dated by TCRdb to between 2016 and 2019). The protocol used for the library was the immunoSEQ multiplex PCR assay. In its TCRdb copy, this immuneACCESS table keeps in-frame sequences only and misses some clones. Where compared with another copy, unresolved V genes explain less than half of these, and the others have no known cause. The sample yields about 6,700 clones; around 70% were counted once. The biggest ten clones account for about 4.2% of the sample. Source material: lung tumor tissue. These receptors were collected from a human donor with non-small cell lung cancer.

A single count supports this clone. This chain links TRBV27 with TRBJ2-5; D is perhaps TRBD1 (6 bases). This CDR3 is 13 amino acids long. V was clipped by 3 bases and J by 6 bases, with 11 bases between them. CDR1 and CDR2 (germline): MNHEY, SMNVEV (reference sequence). CDR3 amino acids: CASSLAGVKTQYF. CDR3 sequence (DNA): TGTGCCAGCAGTTTGGCAGGGGTCAAGACCCAGTACTTC.

This chain joins TRBV11-2 and TRBJ1-4, with D unresolved. Deletions cut 5 bases from V and 0 bases from J, with 10 bases between. Germline V gene sequence: CDR1 SGHAT, CDR2 FQNNGV. The CDR3 loop spans 15 amino acids. The CDR3 sequence: CASSADISTNEKLFF. For the CDR3, the DNA is TGTGCCAGCAGCGCAGACATTTCAACTAATGAAAAACTGTTTTTT.

In its sample, this clone was seen once. The V and J genes are TRBV5-1 and TRBJ2-7, with a weak D call TRBD2 (6 bases). The length of the CDR3 is 15 residues. The germline CDR1 and CDR2 sequences are SGHRS and YFSETQ. Between the trimmed V and J ends, which lost 2 bases and 0 bases, there was a span of 12 bases. The CDR3 protein is CASSLLGRGSYEQYF. The DNA for the CDR3 is TGCGCCAGCAGCTTACTCGGGCGGGGCTCCTACGAGCAGTACTTC.

This chain uses TRBV6-5 with TRBJ2-7; tentatively, D is TRBD2 (5 bases). Germline assignment: CDR1 MNHEY and CDR2 SVGAGI. This CDR3 contains 14 residues. V lost 4 bases to trimming and J lost 3 bases, with 13 bases between them. CDR3 region: CASSSTHGNYEQYF. CDR3 nucleotide sequence: TGTGCCAGCAGTTCTACCCACGGGAACTACGAGCAGTACTTC.

The rearrangement joins TRBV5-1 to TRBJ2-3, with TRBD2 matching over 7 bases. Germline V lookup: CDR1 SGHRS, CDR2 YFSETQ. The CDR3 is 16 residues long. After removal of 0 bases from V and 0 bases from J, the junction contained 4 bases not matched to a gene. The CDR3 loop is CASSLGLAESTDTQYF. The CDR3 DNA sequence: TGCGCCAGCAGCTTGGGCCTAGCGGAGAGCACAGATACGCAGTATTTT.